This passage covers 27 T cell receptor beta chains from one sample sequenced in a study of CD8 T cells in ankylosing spondylitis. TCRdb recomputed calls from the 5' RACE reads with MiXCR, one row per CDR3 protein. Of 200,000 to 300,000 distinct CDR3 sequences listed, roughly 8% were seen once; the top ten hold more than 4%. The sequenced sample consisted of blood, either unsorted or a sorted T cell fraction (not recorded which). The receptors derive from a female donor with ankylosing spondylitis or in good health (not recorded which).

This clonotype was seen at least ten times. J is TRBJ2-4 and V is TRBV11-2, with 10 bases identical to TRBD2. V shed 3 bases, J shed 2 bases, and the junction held 16 bases outside the gene matches. Germline V lookup: CDR1 SGHAT, CDR2 FQNNGV. The length of the CDR3 is 20 residues. CDR3 coding DNA: TGTGCCAGCAGCTTGGGCCCGAGGGGGCTAGCGGGAGTAACCAAAAACATTCAGTACTTC. Protein sequence: CASSLGPRGLAGVTKNIQYF.

In DNA, the CDR3 is TGTGCCAGCAGCTTCCGATCGACAGGGGGAGGGGAGACCCAGTACTTC. It yields the protein CASSFRSTGGGETQYF. The rearrangement links TRBV11-2 to TRBJ2-5; 9 positions match TRBD1. Looked up from germline, CDR1 is SGHAT and CDR2 is FQNNGV. CDR3 length: 16 amino acids. The trim removed 3 bases at V and 5 bases at J, leaving 10 bases unmatched.

V is TRBV6-5 and J is TRBJ2-1, with 8 bases lining up with TRBD1. The V gene's germline CDR1 is MNHEY and CDR2 SVGAGI. V lost 2 bases, J lost 15 bases, and 9 bases stayed unmatched. The length of the CDR3 is 13 residues. CDR3 sequence: CASSYVDRGSRFF. As DNA, the CDR3 is TGTGCCAGCAGTTACGTCGACAGGGGCTCTCGGTTCTTC.

This clonotype occurred many times. The chain joins TRBV5-1 to TRBJ2-7; D is unclear. CDR1 and CDR2 (germline): SGHRS, YFSETQ. The CDR3 contains 14 residues. Trimming took 4 bases from V and 2 from J, leaving 13 bases between them. CDR3 sequence reads: CASSQDGVPYEQYF. For the CDR3, the DNA is TGCGCCAGCAGCCAGGACGGAGTCCCCTACGAGCAGTACTTC.

This clonotype appeared many times. The chain joins TRBV29-1 to TRBJ2-7; the match to TRBD2 covers 7 bases. Germline assignment: CDR1 SQVTM and CDR2 ANQGSEA. The CDR3 loop spans 13 amino acids. V lost 5 bases and J lost 3; bases outside the gene matches: 7. The CDR3 reads CSVRRGEYYEQYF. In nucleotides, the CDR3 is TGCAGCGTTCGACGGGGGGAGTACTACGAGCAGTACTTC.

This clonotype was detected many times. The rearrangement uses TRBV5-1 and TRBJ1-1; D is unclear. Germline CDR1 SGHRS, CDR2 YFSETQ. The CDR3 runs 15 residues. Trimming shortened V by 1 base and J by 5 bases, and 15 bases separated the two germline ends. CDR3 in amino acids: CASSLSQVGGTEAFF. The CDR3 DNA sequence: TGCGCCAGCAGCTTGAGCCAGGTCGGAGGGACTGAAGCTTTCTTT.

Ten or more counts support this clonotype. The rearrangement uses TRBV5-1 and TRBJ2-1, with 8 nucleotides matching TRBD2. With V trimmed by 1 base and J by 9 bases, 6 bases remained unmatched. Germline V gene lookup returns CDR1 SGHRS and CDR2 YFSETQ. The CDR3 covers 14 residues. CDR3 amino acids: CASSLQGLVGEQFF. The CDR3 coding sequence is TGCGCCAGCAGCTTGCAGGGACTAGTCGGTGAGCAGTTCTTC.

This clonotype has a count of ten or more. The chain carries TRBV20-1 and TRBJ2-5; D not certain. V was trimmed by 7 bases and J by 5 bases, leaving 11 bases between them. The CDR3 covers 11 residues. The V gene's germline CDR1 is DFQATT and CDR2 SNEGSKA (reference sequence). The CDR3 sequence: CSVTARETQYF. The DNA for the CDR3 is TGCAGTGTGACGGCGAGGGAGACCCAGTACTTC.

This clonotype was recorded at least ten times. The gene calls are TRBV10-3 and TRBJ2-4, with D uncertain. CDR1 and CDR2 (germline): ENHRY, SYGVKD. Trimming removed 4 bases at V and 0 bases at J, with 4 bases between. CDR3 size: 13 residues. Written as DNA, the CDR3 is TGTGCCATCAGTGCCCTAGCCAAAAACATTCAGTACTTC. It is translated as CAISALAKNIQYF.

This clonotype was found many times. The V and J genes are TRBV7-2 and TRBJ2-7; 7 bases line up with TRBD1. The CDR3 contains 13 residues. With 3 bases clipped from V and 5 bases from J, the junction kept 4 bases outside the gene matches. Germline V gives CDR1 SGHTA, CDR2 FQGNSA. The CDR3 DNA sequence: TGTGCCAGCAGCTTGGACAGGTACCACGAGCAGTACTTC. Translation gives CASSLDRYHEQYF. Supplemented by reference TRBV7-2 and TRBJ2-7, the full variable domain reads GAGVSQSPSNKVTEKGKDVELRCDPISGHTALYWYRQSLGQGLEFLIYFQGNSAPDKSGLPSDRFSAERTGGSVSTLTIQRTQQEDSAVYLCASSLDRYHEQYFGPGTRLTVT.

The table lists this clonotype with many counts. The chain has TRBV7-9 and TRBJ2-1, with D perhaps TRBD1 (6 bases). The V gene lost 6 bases and the J gene lost 6 bases, with 18 bases spanning the gap. Germline-derived CDR1 and CDR2 are SEHNR and FQNEAQ (reference sequence). This CDR3 region has 15 residues. This CDR3 is CASSRGTIASNEQFF. Written as DNA, the CDR3 is TGTGCCAGCAGTAGGGGGACCATCGCCTCCAATGAGCAGTTCTTC.

The V gene is TRBV7-9, the J gene TRBJ2-2; unclear D gene. CDR1 and CDR2 from the germline V gene are SEHNR and FQNEAQ (reference sequence). CDR3 length equals 13 residues. V was clipped by 4 bases and J by 6 bases, with 9 bases between them. This CDR3 reads CASSYRRAGELFF. CDR3 bases: TGTGCCAGCAGCTATAGACGTGCCGGGGAGCTGTTTTTT.

This clonotype was detected ten times or more. The CDR3 DNA is TGCAGCGTTGAAGATTTGACGAGAACTGAAGCTTTCTTT. Its protein product is CSVEDLTRTEAFF. The chain links TRBV29-1 to TRBJ1-1; D gene ambiguous. In germline, CDR1 is SQVTM, CDR2 ANQGSEA. Trimming pared 0 bases from V and 5 bases from J, leaving 10 bases between. The CDR3 is made up of 13 amino acids.

This clonotype was detected many times. This sequence joins TRBV3-1 and TRBJ1-1; D is perhaps TRBD1 (5 bases). Trimming stripped 6 bases from V and 1 base from J, with 12 bases between. The CDR3 runs to 14 residues. The germline V gene encodes CDR1 LGHDT and CDR2 YNNKEL (reference sequence). CDR3 amino acids: CASRLTATNTEAFF. The CDR3 nucleotides read TGTGCCAGCAGGTTGACAGCCACGAACACTGAAGCTTTCTTT.

This clonotype was detected ten times or more. This sequence joins TRBV5-1 and TRBJ2-7, with 7 bases fitting TRBD2. Trimming cost V 4 bases and J 3 bases; bases outside gene matches: 10. CDR3 length: 15 residues. Germline CDR1 reads SGHRS; CDR2 reads YFSETQ. The CDR3 DNA reads as TGCGCCAGCAGCCTTCAGCGGGATCGGATCTACGAGCAGTACTTC. Translation: CASSLQRDRIYEQYF.

This clonotype was seen repeatedly, ten times or more. The CDR3 nucleotides read TGTGCCAGCTCACCACGGGGGACGGTAAAAGACACTGAAGCTTTCTTT. Residues: CASSPRGTVKDTEAFF. V is TRBV18 and J is TRBJ1-1; possible D gene TRBD1, 5 bases. V shed 1 base and J shed 3 bases, with 15 bases lying between them. This CDR3 region has 16 residues. Germline CDR1 and CDR2: KGHSH and LQKENI.

The chain couples TRBV20-1 to TRBJ2-3; D is uncertain. This CDR3 spans 12 amino acids. The V end lost 6 bases, the J end lost 0 bases, and 7 bases lay between the germline ends. CDR1 is DFQATT, CDR2 SNEGSKA, per germline (reference sequence). CDR3 amino acids: CSAPVSTDTQYF. CDR3 nucleotide sequence: TGCAGTGCCCCGGTTAGCACAGATACGCAGTATTTT.

This rearrangement joins TRBV6-1 to TRBJ1-4, with D unclear. Trimming stripped 7 bases from V and 3 bases from J, with 15 bases between. Germline-derived CDR1 and CDR2 are MNHNS and SASEGT. The CDR3 contains 15 residues. CDR3 loop: CASIIQRKPNEKLFF. The CDR3 DNA follows: TGTGCCAGCATCATACAGAGGAAACCTAATGAAAAACTGTTTTTT.

This clonotype was seen at least ten times. In DNA form, the CDR3 reads TGTGCCAGCAGCTTGGACTATAACAATGAGCAGTTCTTC. It codes for CASSLDYNNEQFF. The chain combines TRBV5-4 with TRBJ2-1, with no clear D. The length of the CDR3 is 13 residues. The germline V gene encodes CDR1 SGHNT and CDR2 YYREEE (reference sequence). V was trimmed by 0 bases and J by 5 bases, leaving 6 bases between them.

This clonotype came up a few times. The rearrangement links TRBV11-3 to TRBJ2-3; D gene uncertain. CDR1 is SGHNT and CDR2 is YENEEA in the germline V gene. Trimming shortened V by 7 bases and J by 6 bases, and 17 bases separated the two germline ends. CDR3 size: 14 residues. The CDR3 loop reads CASTHIAGLDTQYF. CDR3 sequence (DNA): TGTGCCAGCACCCATATCGCCGGGTTGGATACGCAGTATTTT.

This rearrangement joins TRBV7-9 to TRBJ2-1; the D gene could be TRBD1 or TRBD2 (5 bases each). The germline V gene encodes CDR1 SEHNR and CDR2 FQNEAQ (reference sequence). This CDR3 has 12 residues. Trimming cost V 8 bases and J 9 bases, with 14 bases left between them. In nucleotides, the CDR3 is TGTGCCAGCGTGCTGGGTGGGGGTGAGCAGTTCTTC. Its translation is CASVLGGGEQFF.

This clonotype has at least ten counts. The gene calls are TRBV20-1 and TRBJ2-5; TRBD2 matches 9 bases. CDR3 length equals 14 residues. V shed 1 base and J 5 bases; nucleotides not matched to a gene: 5. Germline V gene lookup returns CDR1 DFQATT and CDR2 SNEGSKA (reference sequence). CDR3 DNA: TGCAGTGCTAGAGCTAGCGGGATAGGCGAGACCCAGTACTTC. Amino acid sequence: CSARASGIGETQYF.

The sample holds many counts of this clonotype. The genes are TRBV20-1 and TRBJ1-1, with 7 bases matching TRBD1. Trimming at V came to 6 bases and at J to 4 bases, leaving 8 bases not matched to a gene. This CDR3 has 13 amino acids. CDR1 and CDR2 from the germline V gene are DFQATT and SNEGSKA (reference sequence). The CDR3, as DNA: TGCAGTGCGCCAGGACAGGAGCGCACTGAAGCTTTCTTT. Protein: CSAPGQERTEAFF.

This clonotype was detected ten times or more. The chain couples TRBV4-3 to TRBJ2-1, with no clear D. CDR3 length: 13 residues. Trimming pared 4 bases from V and 4 bases from J, leaving 8 bases between. The V gene's germline CDR1 is LGHNA and CDR2 YSLEER. The DNA of the CDR3 is TGCGCCAGCAGCCCCGATCCTTACAATGAGCAGTTCTTC. It encodes CASSPDPYNEQFF.

The chain employs TRBV29-1 and TRBJ2-1, with D possibly matching TRBD1 (9 bases). CDR3 length: 15 amino acids. Trimming took 5 bases from V and 4 from J, leaving 18 bases between them. Germline loops: CDR1 SQVTM, CDR2 ANQGSEA. The CDR3 DNA reads TGCAGCGTTCCGGGGGGGACAGGGAGTTACAATGAGCAGTTCTTC. Amino acids: CSVPGGTGSYNEQFF.

Ten or more counts support this clonotype. This chain connects TRBV10-2 to TRBJ2-6; 7 nucleotides match TRBD2. J gave up 2 bases and V 6 bases, and 7 bases lay outside the gene matches. Per the germline V gene, CDR1 is WSHSY and CDR2 is SAAADI. This CDR3 comprises 16 residues. In DNA, the CDR3 is TGCGCCAGCAGCCCTGGGGGGGGACCTGGGGCCAACGTCCTGACTTTC. This encodes CASSPGGGPGANVLTF.

The chain carries TRBV3-1 and TRBJ1-1; a weak D match, TRBD1 (6 bases). CDR3 length equals 16 residues. CDR1 LGHDT and CDR2 YNNKEL come from the germline V gene (reference sequence). V was trimmed by 0 bases and J by 1 base, leaving 12 bases between them. CDR3 in amino acids: CASSQDEGGSNTEAFF. Written as DNA, the CDR3 is TGTGCCAGCAGCCAAGACGAGGGGGGGTCGAACACTGAAGCTTTCTTT.